This TCR beta chain originates from a study of T cells in Graves' hyperthyroidism and ophthalmopathy. RNA transcripts were the template for amplifying TCR beta CDR3 regions. TCR CDR3 regions were first amplified by RT-PCR with HTBI primers. MiXCR was run by TCRdb on the multiplex PCR reads, yielding one entry per CDR3 protein. Of around 600,000 distinct CDR3 sequences in the sample, around 13% were seen once. The junction had 14 bases not matched to a gene; V was cut back by 5 bases and J by 2 bases. Germline CDR1 is SEHNR and CDR2 is FQNEAQ (reference sequence). CDR3 size: 17 residues. This clonotype showed up many times.

V is TRBV7-9 and J is TRBJ2-5; 7 nucleotides line up with TRBD2. The clonotype comes from a woman aged 50 to 60 with Graves' ophthalmopathy. Sequences were obtained from blood. This chain's CDR3 is CASSPTGWRGIQETQYF. The CDR3 nucleotides read TGTGCCAGCAGCCCAACCGGCTGGCGGGGGATACAAGAGACCCAGTACTTC.